What follows describes a single T cell receptor (beta chain). Its antigen is currently unknown. V shed 0 bases and J shed 4 bases, with 9 bases lying between them. The CDR3 runs to 14 residues. Germline assignment: CDR1 LGHDT and CDR2 YNNKEL (reference sequence). These data come from a study of regulatory T cells in long-lasting Graves disease. Overall study: Under 3 months of antithyroid drugs had been taken by newly diagnosed Graves' patients.

General observations from the study: TCR diversity was lower in persistent than newly diagnosed Graves' disease. Owing to a sample size that was small, accuracy may have been reduced.

CDR3 regions were amplified by Arm-PCR using iRepertoire HTBI primers to build TCR beta libraries. TCRdb reprocessed the multiplex PCR reads via MiXCR and lists one record per CDR3 protein. The sample includes about 320,000 distinct CDR3 sequences, roughly 18% of them seen just once. The time point: newly diagnosed GD, antithyroid drugs for less than 3 months. Generation of the TCR library employed RNA extracted from PBMCs. An endocrinology department in Xi'an, China, recruited the patients. Sequencing was performed on peripheral blood mononuclear cells (PBMCs), taken at new diagnosis, from a patient treated with antithyroid drugs. The chain has TRBV3-1 and TRBJ1-2, with D tentatively TRBD1 (5 bases). The TCR sequence derives from a female donor with Graves disease. The CDR3 nucleotides are TGTGCCAGCAGCCAAGAGAACGGGGCCTATGGCTACACCTTC. Translating it yields CASSQENGAYGYTF.